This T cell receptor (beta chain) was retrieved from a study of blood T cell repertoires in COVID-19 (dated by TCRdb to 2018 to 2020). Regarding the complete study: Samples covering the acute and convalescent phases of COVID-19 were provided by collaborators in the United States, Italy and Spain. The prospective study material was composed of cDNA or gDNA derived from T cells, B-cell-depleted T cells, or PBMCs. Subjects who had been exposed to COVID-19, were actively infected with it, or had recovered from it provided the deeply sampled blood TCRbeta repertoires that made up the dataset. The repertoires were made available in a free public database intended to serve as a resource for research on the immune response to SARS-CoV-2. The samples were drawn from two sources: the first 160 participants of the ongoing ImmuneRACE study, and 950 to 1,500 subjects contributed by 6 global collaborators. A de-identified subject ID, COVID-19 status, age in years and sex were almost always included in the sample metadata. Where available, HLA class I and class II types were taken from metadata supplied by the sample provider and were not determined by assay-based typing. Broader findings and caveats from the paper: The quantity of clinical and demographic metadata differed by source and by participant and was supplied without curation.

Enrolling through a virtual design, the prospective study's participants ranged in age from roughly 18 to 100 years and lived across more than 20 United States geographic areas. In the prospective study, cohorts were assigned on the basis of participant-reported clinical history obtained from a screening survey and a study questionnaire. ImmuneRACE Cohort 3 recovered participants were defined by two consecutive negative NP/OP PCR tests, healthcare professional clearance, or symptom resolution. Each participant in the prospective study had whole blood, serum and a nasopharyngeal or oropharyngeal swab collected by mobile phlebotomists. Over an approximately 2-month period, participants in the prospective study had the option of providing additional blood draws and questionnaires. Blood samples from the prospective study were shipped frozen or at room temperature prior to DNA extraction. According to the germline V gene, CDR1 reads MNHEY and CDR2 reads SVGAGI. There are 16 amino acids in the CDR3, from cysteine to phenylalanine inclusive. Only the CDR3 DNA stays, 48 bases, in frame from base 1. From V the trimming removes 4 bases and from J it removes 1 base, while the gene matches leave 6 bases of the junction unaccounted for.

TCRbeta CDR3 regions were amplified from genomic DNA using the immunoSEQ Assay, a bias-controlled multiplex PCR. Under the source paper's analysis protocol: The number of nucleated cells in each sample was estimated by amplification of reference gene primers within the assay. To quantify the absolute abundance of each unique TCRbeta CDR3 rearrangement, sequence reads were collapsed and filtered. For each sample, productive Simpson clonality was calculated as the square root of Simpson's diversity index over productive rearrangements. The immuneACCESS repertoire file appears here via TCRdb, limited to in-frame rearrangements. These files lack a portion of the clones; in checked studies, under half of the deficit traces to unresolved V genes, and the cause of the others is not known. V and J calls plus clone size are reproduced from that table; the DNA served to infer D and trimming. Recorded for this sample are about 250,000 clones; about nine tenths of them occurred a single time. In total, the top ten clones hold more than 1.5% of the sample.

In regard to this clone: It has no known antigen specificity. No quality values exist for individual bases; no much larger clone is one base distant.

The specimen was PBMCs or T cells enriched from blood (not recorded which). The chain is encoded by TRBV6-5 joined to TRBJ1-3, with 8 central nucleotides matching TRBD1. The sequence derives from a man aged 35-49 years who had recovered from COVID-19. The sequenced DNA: TGTGCCAGCAGTTGGGATCAGGGGGCATCTGGAAACACCATATATTTT. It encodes CASSWDQGASGNTIYF.